Sequencing of this T cell receptor beta chain was carried out in a study of CD8+ T cells in alopecia areata. The treatment: oral pan-JAK inhibitor, 5-10 mg twice daily. Broader study findings: Baseline CD8+ expansion's link to response remains uncertain, as there was one nonresponder.

For this clone: Its target is unknown.

Investigators isolated RNA and reverse transcribed it into cDNA to act as the sequencing template. Using immunoSEQ multiplex PCR, the repertoire was profiled, and TCRdb retains in-frame clones only, with some absent. The data show about 210,000 clones, 64% seen once. This CDR3 is 15 amino acids long. The V gene lost 0 bases and the J gene lost 4 bases, with 12 bases spanning the gap. Germline CDR1 and CDR2: SGHNT and YYREEE (reference sequence). The specimen comprised CD4+ T cells sorted from blood, sampled at week 4, from a patient treated with tofacitinib. The chain joins TRBV5-4 to TRBJ2-3; D call uncertain. The receptor comes from a human donor with alopecia areata. The CDR3 here is CASSLDRVRADTQYF. The CDR3 DNA reads TGTGCCAGCAGCTTGGATCGGGTTCGGGCAGATACGCAGTATTTT. Drawing the rest from reference TRBV5-4 and TRBJ2-3, the complete variable domain is ETGVTQSPTHLIKTRGQQVTLRCSSQSGHNTVSWYQQALGQGPQFIFQYYREEENGRGNFPPRFSGLQFPNYSSELNVNALELDDSALYLCASSLDRVRADTQYFGPGTRLTVL.